These 24 T cell receptor beta chains share one sample of origin, sequenced in a study of blood T cell repertoires in COVID-19. This table comes from immunoSEQ multiplex PCR, and its TCRdb copy is limited to in-frame clones, with some not included. The sample records 170,000 or so clones, roughly nine tenths being singletons. Sequenced material: peripheral blood. The receptor source for this set is a man aged 50 to 59 with acute or convalescent COVID-19.

CDR3 in DNA: TGTGCCAGCAGTAGGGGAGGGGGAATTGACGAGCAGTACGTC. Translated: CASSRGGGIDEQYV. V gene TRBV6-2 or TRBV6-3 combines with J gene TRBJ2-7; a possible D gene is TRBD2 (7 bases). Looked up from germline, CDR1 is MNHEY and CDR2 is SVGEGT. V lost 5 bases to trimming and J lost 5 bases, with 16 bases between them. The CDR3 covers 14 residues.

The rearrangement joins TRBV4-3 to TRBJ1-3; D is undetermined. This CDR3 has 16 residues. Germline assignment: CDR1 LGHNA and CDR2 YSLEER. V was trimmed by 1 base and J by 0 bases, leaving 10 bases between them. CDR3 region: CASSQGRYGSGNTIYF. CDR3 nucleotides: TGCGCCAGCAGCCAAGGGAGGTATGGCTCTGGAAACACCATATATTTT.

This clone was recorded only once. The gene calls are TRBV27 and TRBJ2-2; 7 bases line up with TRBD1. CDR1 is MNHEY and CDR2 is SMNVEV in the germline V gene (reference sequence). V was clipped by 5 bases and J by 2 bases; unmatched bases: 5. The CDR3 sequence is 15 residues long. CDR3: CASSTGTANTGELFF. The CDR3, as DNA: TGTGCCAGCAGTACCGGGACAGCAAACACCGGGGAGCTGTTTTTT.

The sample holds one count of this clone. The V gene is TRBV6-5, the J gene TRBJ2-7, with D perhaps matching TRBD1 (6 bases). There are 15 residues in the CDR3. Germline V gives CDR1 MNHEY, CDR2 SVGAGI. Trimming cost V 5 bases and J 5 bases, with 19 bases left between them. The CDR3 nucleotides read TGTGCCAGCAGTAGACGACAGGTCGTTGTCAACGAGCAGTACTTC. Translating it yields CASSRRQVVVNEQYF.

This chain joins TRBV6-5 and TRBJ2-7; TRBD1 matches at 7 bases. The CDR3 spans 12 residues. V lost 6 bases and J lost 13; bases outside the gene matches: 12. The germline gives CDR1 MNHEY, CDR2 SVGAGI. The CDR3 is CASRSGQLTFYF. The CDR3 DNA reads as TGTGCCAGCAGGTCGGGACAGTTGACGTTCTACTTC.

V gene TRBV5-1 combines with J gene TRBJ2-5, with D perhaps matching TRBD2 (7 bases). The CDR3 has 14 amino acids. V dropped 7 bases and J dropped 4 bases, with 17 bases sitting between them. CDR1 and CDR2 from the germline V gene are SGHRS and YFSETQ. The CDR3 bases are TGCGCCAGCTGGAGGGGGGGACACCTAGAGACCCAGTACTTC. Encoded protein: CASWRGGHLETQYF.

The chain uses TRBV6-5 and TRBJ2-1; TRBD1 matches 7 bases. CDR3 length: 14 amino acids. Per germline, CDR1 MNHEY and CDR2 SVGAGI. V shed 6 bases, J shed 10 bases, and the junction held 12 bases outside the gene matches. The CDR3 region is CASSHRDRREEQFF. CDR3 nucleotides: TGTGCCAGCAGCCACCGGGACAGACGCGAAGAGCAGTTCTTC.

This chain uses TRBV15 with TRBJ1-4, with D hard to call. This CDR3 region has 16 residues. Germline V CDR1 and CDR2: LNHNV, YYDKDF (reference sequence). The V and J ends lost 0 bases and 4 bases respectively, with 12 bases between them. The CDR3 protein is CATSRDGGLNNEKLFF. CDR3 in DNA: TGTGCCACCAGCAGAGATGGCGGCCTTAATAATGAAAAACTGTTTTTT. The full variable domain, its missing parts supplied by reference TRBV15 and TRBJ1-4, is DAMVIQNPRYQVTQFGKPVTLSCSQTLNHNVMYWYQQKSSQAPKLLFHYYDKDFNNEADTPDNFQSRRPNTSFCFLDIRSPGLGDTAMYLCATSRDGGLNNEKLFFGSGTQLSVL.

The chain joins TRBV5-5 to TRBJ2-7; TRBD1 aligns across 7 bases. The CDR3 consists of 14 residues. V gave up 4 bases and J gave up 2 bases; unmatched junction bases: 6. Germline V lookup: CDR1 SGHKS, CDR2 YYEKEE (reference sequence). The CDR3 sequence is CASSPWTGPYEQYV. The CDR3 region has the DNA TGTGCCAGCAGCCCTTGGACAGGTCCCTACGAGCAGTACGTC.

The chain joins TRBV25-1 to TRBJ2-3; D may be TRBD1 (5 bases). The CDR3 sequence is 15 residues long. In germline, CDR1 is MGHDK, CDR2 SYGVNS. With 0 bases removed from V and 1 base from J, the gap between germline ends came to 8 bases. The CDR3 sequence: CASSEYVGGTDTQYF. The CDR3 DNA reads TGTGCCAGCAGTGAATATGTAGGGGGCACAGATACGCAGTATTTT.

The V and J genes are TRBV4-1 and TRBJ1-2, with D perhaps matching TRBD1 (6 bases). This CDR3 spans 15 amino acids. Germline V gives CDR1 MGHRA, CDR2 YSYEKL. Trimming stripped 0 bases from V and 3 bases from J, with 11 bases between. The CDR3 bases are TGCGCCAGCAGCCAAGATACACAGGGTCACTATGGCTACACCTTC. It is translated as CASSQDTQGHYGYTF.

This chain connects TRBV7-9 to TRBJ2-3; possibly TRBD2 for D (6 bases). Germline-derived CDR1 and CDR2 are SEHNR and FQNEAQ (reference sequence). The CDR3 runs 17 residues. Trimming pared 8 bases from V and 11 bases from J, leaving 32 bases between. CDR3 in amino acids: CASFRGNPGPFGIGQYF. CDR3 nucleotide sequence: TGTGCCAGCTTCCGGGGGAACCCAGGGCCCTTTGGGATCGGGCAGTATTTT.

This chain connects TRBV5-5 to TRBJ2-7; TRBD1 aligns across 8 bases. Germline trimming cut 3 bases from V and 4 bases from J; bases unmatched to any gene: 6. This CDR3 region has 14 residues. Germline values: CDR1 SGHKS, CDR2 YYEKEE (reference sequence). This CDR3 is CASSSGGIGYEQYF. The CDR3 bases are TGTGCCAGCAGCTCAGGGGGCATCGGGTACGAGCAGTACTTC. The full variable domain, rest sourced from reference TRBV5-5 and TRBJ2-7, is DAGVTQSPTHLIKTRGQQVTLRCSPISGHKSVSWYQQVLGQGPQFIFQYYEKEERGRGNFPDRFSARQFPNYSSELNVNALLLGDSALYLCASSSGGIGYEQYFGPGTRLTVT.

The chain employs TRBV7-3 and TRBJ2-2; 8 bases fit TRBD2. CDR1 is SGHTA and CDR2 is FQGTGA in the germline V gene. The CDR3 loop spans 15 amino acids. V lost 3 bases and J lost 6; bases outside the gene matches: 6. CDR3 protein: CASSFQAGVAGELFF. The CDR3 DNA sequence: TGTGCCAGCAGCTTTCAAGCGGGAGTTGCCGGGGAGCTGTTTTTT.

The table lists this clone with a few counts. The rearrangement links TRBV5-4 to TRBJ1-2; D uncertain. Trimming removed 2 bases at V and 4 bases at J, with 9 bases between. The germline gives CDR1 SGHNT, CDR2 YYREEE (reference sequence). This CDR3 spans 13 amino acids. CDR3: CASSFGQIYGYTF. CDR3 in DNA: TGTGCCAGCAGCTTTGGGCAGATCTATGGCTACACCTTC.

CDR3 sequence (DNA): TGTGCCACCAGCAGAGAAGAGGGAGCGGGCTATGGCTACACCTTC. The encoded protein is CATSREEGAGYGYTF. This chain uses TRBV15 with TRBJ1-2; D is unresolved. The germline V and J ends were trimmed by 0 bases and 4 bases, with 12 bases remaining between them. This CDR3 has 15 amino acids. Germline loops: CDR1 LNHNV, CDR2 YYDKDF (reference sequence).

This chain uses TRBV6-6 with TRBJ1-2, with D perhaps matching TRBD1 (5 bases). CDR3 length: 15 amino acids. V lost 6 bases and J 4 bases, leaving 18 bases between the germline ends. The germline CDR1 and CDR2 sequences are MNHNY and SVGAGI (reference sequence). DNA of the CDR3: TGTGCCAGCAGCCCAGGGCGGGAAAGGAGCTATGGCTACACCTTC. It yields the protein CASSPGRERSYGYTF.

The V call is TRBV20-1, the J call TRBJ1-1; the D gene is possibly TRBD1 (5 bases). The CDR3 consists of 11 residues. Germline V lookup: CDR1 DFQATT, CDR2 SNEGSKA (reference sequence). The V end was cut by 2 bases, the J end by 8 bases, with 9 bases between. The CDR3 spells CSARRQTEAFF. The CDR3 nucleotides read TGCAGTGCTAGACGACAGACGGAAGCTTTCTTT.

The chain carries TRBV27 and TRBJ2-2, with TRBD2 identical over 12 bases. V was clipped by 6 bases and J by 7 bases; unmatched bases: 12. The CDR3 is 17 residues long. From germline, CDR1 is MNHEY and CDR2 SMNVEV (reference sequence). The CDR3 DNA is TGTGCCAGCAGGGGACCCAGAGGACTAGCGGGAATCGGGGAGCTGTTTTTT. It yields the protein CASRGPRGLAGIGELFF.

The V gene is TRBV28, the J gene TRBJ1-5; 7 nucleotides agree with TRBD1. The germline gives CDR1 MDHEN, CDR2 SYDVKM. With V trimmed by 5 bases and J by 6 bases, 10 bases remained unmatched. There are 15 residues in the CDR3. The CDR3 loop is CASSLGQAGGQPQHF. In DNA form, the CDR3 reads TGTGCCAGCAGTCTCGGACAGGCGGGGGGTCAGCCCCAGCATTTT.

The genes are TRBV28 and TRBJ1-2, with D hard to call. Germline CDR1 reads MDHEN; CDR2 reads SYDVKM. V dropped 3 bases and J dropped 8 bases, with 13 bases sitting between them. This CDR3 is built from 13 residues. Written as DNA, the CDR3 is TGTGCCAGCAGTTTGTCAGGAGGCAGAGGCTACACCTTC. This translates into CASSLSGGRGYTF.

The chain carries TRBV5-1 and TRBJ2-1, with 8 bases identical to TRBD1. The V gene's germline CDR1 is SGHRS and CDR2 YFSETQ. Germline trimming cut 0 bases from V and 6 bases from J; bases unmatched to any gene: 14. The length of the CDR3 is 18 residues. CDR3 nucleotide sequence: TGCGCCAGCAGCTTGGTTTCAGGGGGCTGGGATCAAGGCAATGAGCAGTTCTTC. Translated: CASSLVSGGWDQGNEQFF.

The chain couples TRBV5-1 to TRBJ2-7, with 8 bases aligning to TRBD2. V was clipped by 4 bases and J by 4 bases; unmatched bases: 7. Germline CDR1 and CDR2: SGHRS and YFSETQ. The CDR3 covers 14 residues. The CDR3 nucleotides are TGCGCCAGCAGCCCAGGGACTAGTGCTTACGAGCAGTACTTC. Its translation: CASSPGTSAYEQYF.

The chain joins TRBV6-6 to TRBJ2-3, with 10 bases that match TRBD2. CDR1 and CDR2 from the germline V gene are MNHNY and SVGAGI (reference sequence). The CDR3 extends over 16 amino acids. V shed 6 bases and J 2 bases; nucleotides not matched to a gene: 8. CDR3 residues: CASRSLAGAYTDTQYF. In nucleotides, the CDR3 is TGTGCCAGCAGATCCCTAGCGGGGGCGTACACAGATACGCAGTATTTT.